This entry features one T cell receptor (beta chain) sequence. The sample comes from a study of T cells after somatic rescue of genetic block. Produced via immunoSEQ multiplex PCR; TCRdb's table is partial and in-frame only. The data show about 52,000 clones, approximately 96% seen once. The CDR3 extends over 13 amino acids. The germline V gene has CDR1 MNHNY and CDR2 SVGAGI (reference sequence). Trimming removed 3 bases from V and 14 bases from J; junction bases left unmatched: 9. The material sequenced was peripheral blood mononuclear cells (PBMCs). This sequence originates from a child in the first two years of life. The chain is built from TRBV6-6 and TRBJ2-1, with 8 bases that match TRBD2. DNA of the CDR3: TGTGCCAGCAGTTATACGGGAGGGCCCCGGGAGTTCTTC. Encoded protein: CASSYTGGPREFF.